The 4 T cell receptor beta chains below come from one sample, sequenced in a study of breast tumors, draining lymph nodes, adjacent tissues. TCRdb used MiXCR to reprocess the multiplex PCR reads, holding one entry per CDR3 protein. The sample lists about 100,000 distinct CDR3 sequences; around 20% were seen once. Samples came from axillary lymph nodes draining the breast cancer. The material sequenced was axillary lymph node tissue. All receptors derive from a female donor with breast cancer. Some clones in this sample may be carry-over from other donors' samples.

This clonotype was counted ten times or more. The chain carries TRBV20-1 and TRBJ2-3; 9 bases are shared with TRBD1. CDR3 length: 14 residues. After removal of 4 bases from V and 3 bases from J, the junction contained 5 bases not matched to a gene. From germline, CDR1 is DFQATT and CDR2 SNEGSKA (reference sequence). The CDR3 coding sequence is TGCAGTGCTAAGGACAGGGGTTGGACAGATACGCAGTATTTT. As protein: CSAKDRGWTDTQYF.

In this sample, this clonotype turned up many times. This chain joins TRBV3-1 and TRBJ1-6, with D unresolved. Germline V gives CDR1 LGHDT, CDR2 YNNKEL (reference sequence). This CDR3 comprises 15 residues. The germline V and J ends were trimmed by 2 bases and 5 bases, with 10 bases remaining between them. In nucleotides, the CDR3 is TGTGCCAGCAGCCAATGGTTAGGCGATAATTCACCCCTCCACTTT. Amino acids: CASSQWLGDNSPLHF.

This clonotype is termed medium-sized. As DNA, the CDR3 is TGTGCCAGCAGTGAAGAACTCGACTACGAGCAGTACTTC. Protein sequence: CASSEELDYEQYF. The chain links TRBV6-1 to TRBJ2-7; D is uncertain. V lost 1 base and J lost 3, with 7 bases in between. Germline V gives CDR1 MNHNS, CDR2 SASEGT. This CDR3 spans 13 amino acids.

As DNA, the CDR3 is TGTGCCAGCAGCTCAGGACAGGTGCTATCTGGAAACACCATATATTTT. Translated: CASSSGQVLSGNTIYF. The chain combines TRBV28 with TRBJ1-3; the match to TRBD1 covers 7 bases. The CDR3 totals 16 residues. The germline V gene has CDR1 MDHEN and CDR2 SYDVKM. Trimming at V came to 6 bases and at J to 1 base, leaving 9 bases not matched to a gene.